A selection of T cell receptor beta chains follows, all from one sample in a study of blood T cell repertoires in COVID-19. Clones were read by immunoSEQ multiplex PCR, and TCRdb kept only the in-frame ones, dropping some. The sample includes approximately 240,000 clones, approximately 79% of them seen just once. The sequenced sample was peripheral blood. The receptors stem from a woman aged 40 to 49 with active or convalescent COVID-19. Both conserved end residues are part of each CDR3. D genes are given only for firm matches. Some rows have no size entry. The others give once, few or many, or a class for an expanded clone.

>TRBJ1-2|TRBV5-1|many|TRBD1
TGCGCCAGCAGCTTGGGGACAGGGGAGAGCTATGGCTACACCTTC
CASSLGTGESYGYTF
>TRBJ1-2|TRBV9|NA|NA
TGTGCCAGCAGCGTAGAAGGGACAATCTATGGCTACACCTTC
CASSVEGTIYGYTF
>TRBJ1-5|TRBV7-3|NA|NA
TGTGCCAGCAGCAAGGGAGGGAATCAGCCCCAGCATTTT
CASSKGGNQPQHF
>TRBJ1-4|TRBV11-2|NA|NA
TGTGCCAGCAGCTCGGACTGGGGGGAGTTCCTGTTTTTT
CASSSDWGEFLFF
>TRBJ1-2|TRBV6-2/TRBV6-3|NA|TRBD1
TGTGCCAGCAGCTATCGGGACAGGGGCATCTATGGCTACACCTTC
CASSYRDRGIYGYTF
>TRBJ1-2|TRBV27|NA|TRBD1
TGTGCCAGCAGTACAAGGGGGCGCGGTGGCTACACCTTC
CASSTRGRGGYTF
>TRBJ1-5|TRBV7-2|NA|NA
TGTGCCAGCAGCTTCTCCCCGGAGAATCAGCCCCAGCATTTT
CASSFSPENQPQHF
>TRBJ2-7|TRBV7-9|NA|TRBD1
TGTGCCAGCAGCTTAGCCGAGTCACAGGGGGCGCGGTCCTACGAGCAGTACTTC
CASSLAESQGARSYEQYF
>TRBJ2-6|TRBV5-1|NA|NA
TGCGCCAGCAGCTTGGGGCGCTACCTTGACTCCTCTGGGGCCAACGTCCTGACTTTC
CASSLGRYLDSSGANVLTF
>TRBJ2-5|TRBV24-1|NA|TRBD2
TGTGCCACCAGTGATCCCCCAGGACTAGCGGGGGGGCCAGAGACCCAGTACTTC
CATSDPPGLAGGPETQYF
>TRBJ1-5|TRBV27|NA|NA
TGTGCCAGCAGTTCCCTCAGGGGAACGGTAAGCAATCAGCCCCAGCATTTT
CASSSLRGTVSNQPQHF
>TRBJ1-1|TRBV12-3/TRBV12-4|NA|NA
TGTGCCAGCACCGGGAGGGGGGCATGGGAAGCTTTCTTT
CASTGRGAWEAFF
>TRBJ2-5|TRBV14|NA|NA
TGTGCCAGCAGCCAAAGACCCGGCGGTAGAGAGACCCAGTACTTC
CASSQRPGGRETQYF
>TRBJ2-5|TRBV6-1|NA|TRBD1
TGTGCCAGCAGTGACCACAGGGGACCCCAAGAGACCCAGTACTTC
CASSDHRGPQETQYF
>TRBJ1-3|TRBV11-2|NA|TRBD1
TGTGCCAGCAGCCCGACAGGGGCCCATTTCTCTGGAAACACCATATATTTT
CASSPTGAHFSGNTIYF
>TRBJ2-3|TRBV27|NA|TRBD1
TGTGCCAGCAGTTTAGGACAGGGATTTCCCGCAGATACGCAGTATTTT
CASSLGQGFPADTQYF